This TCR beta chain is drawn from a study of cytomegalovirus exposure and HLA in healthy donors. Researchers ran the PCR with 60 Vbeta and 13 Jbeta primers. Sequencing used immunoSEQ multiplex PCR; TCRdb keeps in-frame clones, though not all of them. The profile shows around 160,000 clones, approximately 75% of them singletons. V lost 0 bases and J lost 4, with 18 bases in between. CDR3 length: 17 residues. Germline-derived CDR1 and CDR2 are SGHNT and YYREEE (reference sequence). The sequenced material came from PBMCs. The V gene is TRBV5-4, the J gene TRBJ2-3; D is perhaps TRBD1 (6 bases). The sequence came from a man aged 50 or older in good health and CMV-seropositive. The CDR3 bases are TGTGCCAGCAGCTTGGTTCCGGGACACCGGGGAGCAGATACGCAGTATTTT. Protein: CASSLVPGHRGADTQYF.